A selection of T cell receptor beta chains follows, all from one sample in a study of T-cell memory formation after mild COVID-19. TCRdb re-derived calls from the 5' RACE reads in MiXCR, one entry per CDR3 protein. The data contain roughly 400,000 distinct CDR3 sequences, approximately 25% of them singletons. The sample consisted of PBMCs or a T cell subset sorted from them (not recorded which). Receptor source: an adult woman who had mild COVID-19 (a few samples of this study predate the infection). Cell type and time point are not known. Both conserved end residues are part of each CDR3. A D gene is named only where the DNA matches it firmly. Rows may omit the clone size; those that give it use once, few, many or a size class.

>TRBJ2-3|few|TRBD1|TRBV7-9
TGTGCCAGCAGCCACAGGGGGCAGGCGCAGTATTTT
CASSHRGQAQYF
>TRBJ1-2|few|.|TRBV20-1
TGCAGTGCTGGGGACGGGCCCAGGCATGGCTACACCTTC
CSAGDGPRHGYTF
>TRBJ1-5|few|.|TRBV19
TGTGCCAGTAGTATTTTTGGCAGGGGATTAAGCAATCAGCCCCAGCATTTT
CASSIFGRGLSNQPQHF
>TRBJ2-5|.|.|TRBV5-1
TGCGCCAGCAGATCCCAAGCGGGTGGCCAAGAGACCCAGTACTTC
CASRSQAGGQETQYF
>TRBJ1-2|few|.|TRBV5-6
TGTGCCAGCAGCTCCCAAGGACCTAACTATGGCTACACCTTC
CASSSQGPNYGYTF
>TRBJ2-1|.|TRBD2|TRBV7-8
TGTGCCAGCAGCTTAGGTCCCGGGACTAGCGGGAGGAATACCTACAATGAGCAGTTCTTC
CASSLGPGTSGRNTYNEQFF
>TRBJ2-3|.|TRBD2|TRBV3-1
TGTGCCAGCAGCCTGATGCGGGGGGATACGCAGTATTTT
CASSLMRGDTQYF
>TRBJ2-1|.|TRBD2|TRBV6-5
TGTGCCAGCAGTTACCCTAGCGGGAGTACTACCCGCAATGAGCAGTTCTTC
CASSYPSGSTTRNEQFF
>TRBJ2-3|.|TRBD2|TRBV14
TGTGCCAGCAGCCCCGCGGGAGTCTCTTATACGCAGTATTTT
CASSPAGVSYTQYF
>TRBJ2-2|.|TRBD2|TRBV4-1
TGCTCCAGCAGCCAAGTAGGGACTAGCTTAGGGGAGCTGTTTTTT
CSSSQVGTSLGELFF
>TRBJ2-1|.|.|TRBV29-1
TGCAGCGCGCGGGTATCCTACAATGAGCAGTTCTTC
CSARVSYNEQFF
>TRBJ2-7|.|TRBD2|TRBV12-3/TRBV12-4
TGTGCCACTTCCCCGGGGGGCTACGAGCAGTACTTC
CATSPGGYEQYF
>TRBJ2-1|.|.|TRBV7-2
TGTGCCAGCAGCTTAGGAGACCTCTACAATGAGCAGTTCTTC
CASSLGDLYNEQFF
>TRBJ1-2|.|.|TRBV7-8
TGTGCCAGCAGCCCAGTGACAGGAGTCTCCTATGGCTACACCTTC
CASSPVTGVSYGYTF